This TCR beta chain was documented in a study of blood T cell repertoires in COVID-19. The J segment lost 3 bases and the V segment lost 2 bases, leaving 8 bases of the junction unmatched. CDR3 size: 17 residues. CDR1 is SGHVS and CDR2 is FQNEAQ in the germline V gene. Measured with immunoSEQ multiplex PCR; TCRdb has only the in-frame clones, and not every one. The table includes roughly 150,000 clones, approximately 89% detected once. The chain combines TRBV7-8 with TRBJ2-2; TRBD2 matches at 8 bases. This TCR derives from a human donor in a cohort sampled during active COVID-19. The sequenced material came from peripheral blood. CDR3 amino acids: CASSLRAAGAYTGELFF. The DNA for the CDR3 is TGTGCCAGCAGCTTAAGGGCAGCGGGGGCTTACACCGGGGAGCTGTTTTTT.